Listed below are T cell receptor beta chains from one sample, sequenced in a study of T-cell reconstitution after alpha-beta-depleted transplantation in children. TCRdb fed the PCR reads into MiXCR, producing one record per CDR3 protein. Among under 350,000 distinct CDR3 sequences, roughly 9.5% were seen once, and the ten largest hold around 9.1%. The source material was PBMCs from the stem cell graft donor, sampled from the stem cell graft. The origin of the receptors is a human donor who donated a stem cell graft to a child with SCID. Each CDR3 is given with its conserved first and last residue. Fields, in order: J gene, V gene, clone size, D gene, CDR3 DNA, CDR3 protein. The D gene is left open where the match is weak. Clone sizes are given selectively: once, few, many, or a class where the clone is expanded.

j_call: TRBJ2-3; v_call: TRBV20-1; clone_size: many; d_call: .; cdr3_nt: TGCAGTGCTAGACTCACAGATACGCAGTATTTT; cdr3_aa: CSARLTDTQYF
j_call: TRBJ2-7; v_call: TRBV12-3/TRBV12-4; clone_size: few; d_call: TRBD1; cdr3_nt: TGTGCCAGCAGTTTAGCTGAAGGGACAGCTGGGTACTTC; cdr3_aa: CASSLAEGTAGYF
j_call: TRBJ2-7; v_call: TRBV12-3/TRBV12-4; clone_size: .; d_call: TRBD1; cdr3_nt: TGTGCCAGCAGTTTAGTTGGGACAGGGTCCTACGAGCAGTACTTC; cdr3_aa: CASSLVGTGSYEQYF
j_call: TRBJ1-3; v_call: TRBV3-1; clone_size: .; d_call: .; cdr3_nt: TGTGCCAGCAGCCAAGGGACGGCGGACACCATATATTTT; cdr3_aa: CASSQGTADTIYF
j_call: TRBJ2-3; v_call: TRBV7-3; clone_size: .; d_call: TRBD2; cdr3_nt: TGTGCCAGCAGCTTAACTATGTTAGCGGGGGGAGATACGCAGTATTTT; cdr3_aa: CASSLTMLAGGDTQYF
j_call: TRBJ1-2; v_call: TRBV20-1; clone_size: few; d_call: .; cdr3_nt: TGCAGTGCTAGAGCACAGTTGGTCGGGGGCTACACCTTC; cdr3_aa: CSARAQLVGGYTF
j_call: TRBJ1-1; v_call: TRBV5-1; clone_size: many; d_call: .; cdr3_nt: TGCGCCAGCAGCTTGGTTCCAGGGAAGAACACTGAAGCTTTCTTT; cdr3_aa: CASSLVPGKNTEAFF
j_call: TRBJ2-3; v_call: TRBV5-1; clone_size: .; d_call: TRBD1; cdr3_nt: TGCGCCAGCAGCCAGGCCGCGGGACAGGGGGCAGATACGCAGTATTTT; cdr3_aa: CASSQAAGQGADTQYF
j_call: TRBJ1-1; v_call: TRBV10-3; clone_size: few; d_call: .; cdr3_nt: TGTGCCATCAGTGAGTCGCCGTATGGGGGCGTGGACACTGAAGCTTTCTTT; cdr3_aa: CAISESPYGGVDTEAFF
j_call: TRBJ1-6; v_call: TRBV7-6; clone_size: few; d_call: .; cdr3_nt: TGTGCCAGCAGCTCGCGGGCCTCACCGATAAATAATTCACCCCTCCACTTT; cdr3_aa: CASSSRASPINNSPLHF
j_call: TRBJ2-3; v_call: TRBV20-1; clone_size: .; d_call: .; cdr3_nt: TGCAGTGCTAGGGTAGGGAATACGCAGTATTTT; cdr3_aa: CSARVGNTQYF
j_call: TRBJ1-2; v_call: TRBV5-1; clone_size: many; d_call: .; cdr3_nt: TGCGCCAGCAGCCCGGGAGCTAACTATGGCTACACCTTC; cdr3_aa: CASSPGANYGYTF
j_call: TRBJ1-2; v_call: TRBV29-1; clone_size: few; d_call: .; cdr3_nt: TGCAGCGTTGACTCCAGGGAGACTAACTATGGCTACACCTTC; cdr3_aa: CSVDSRETNYGYTF
j_call: TRBJ2-7; v_call: TRBV7-9; clone_size: once; d_call: TRBD1; cdr3_nt: TGTGCCAGCAGCCGCGGGACAGGGGGCCACGAGCAGTACTTC; cdr3_aa: CASSRGTGGHEQYF
j_call: TRBJ2-5; v_call: TRBV20-1; clone_size: .; d_call: .; cdr3_nt: TGCAGTGCTACCCCCCCGGGGGAAAGCGGAGAGACCCAGTACTTC; cdr3_aa: CSATPPGESGETQYF
j_call: TRBJ1-2; v_call: TRBV9; clone_size: many; d_call: TRBD1; cdr3_nt: TGTGCCAGCAGCCCCCGGACAGGGGGCGAGTATGGCTACACCTTC; cdr3_aa: CASSPRTGGEYGYTF
j_call: TRBJ2-7; v_call: TRBV4-1; clone_size: many; d_call: .; cdr3_nt: TGCGCCAGCAGCCAACAGGAACCCTACGAGCAGTACTTC; cdr3_aa: CASSQQEPYEQYF
j_call: TRBJ2-3; v_call: TRBV2; clone_size: .; d_call: .; cdr3_nt: TGTGCCAGCAGGGAAGGCCACGTAGAGTCGCAGTATTTT; cdr3_aa: CASREGHVESQYF
j_call: TRBJ1-5; v_call: TRBV20-1; clone_size: few; d_call: TRBD1; cdr3_nt: TGCAGTGCTATCGTACCGGGGACAGAGAATCAGCCCCAGCATTTT; cdr3_aa: CSAIVPGTENQPQHF
j_call: TRBJ2-1; v_call: TRBV6-9; clone_size: .; d_call: TRBD1; cdr3_nt: TGTGCCAGCAGCGAACTTGGCTGGACAGGGACCTACAATGAGCAGTTCTTC; cdr3_aa: CASSELGWTGTYNEQFF
j_call: TRBJ2-1; v_call: TRBV12-3/TRBV12-4; clone_size: few; d_call: TRBD2; cdr3_nt: TGTGCCAGCAGCGTAGCGGGGGGGCCCTACAATGAGCAGTTCTTC; cdr3_aa: CASSVAGGPYNEQFF
j_call: TRBJ2-2; v_call: TRBV15; clone_size: many; d_call: TRBD1; cdr3_nt: TGTGCCACCAGCCGAGGGGGACAGGGGGATACCGGGGAGCTGTTTTTT; cdr3_aa: CATSRGGQGDTGELFF
j_call: TRBJ2-1; v_call: TRBV5-1; clone_size: many; d_call: TRBD1; cdr3_nt: TGCGCCAGCAGCCCGGGACAGGCAAGGTACAATGAGCAGTTCTTC; cdr3_aa: CASSPGQARYNEQFF
j_call: TRBJ2-2; v_call: TRBV5-1; clone_size: .; d_call: .; cdr3_nt: TGCGCCAGCAGCTTGGAAATACAGGCCGGGGAGCTGTTTTTT; cdr3_aa: CASSLEIQAGELFF
j_call: TRBJ2-1; v_call: TRBV12-3/TRBV12-4; clone_size: many; d_call: .; cdr3_nt: TGTGCCAGCGTCTCAAGGGGGTTCTACAATGAGCAGTTCTTC; cdr3_aa: CASVSRGFYNEQFF
j_call: TRBJ1-2; v_call: TRBV5-1; clone_size: .; d_call: .; cdr3_nt: TGCGCCAGCAGCCCGGCGACCGAGGACTATGGCTACACCTTC; cdr3_aa: CASSPATEDYGYTF
j_call: TRBJ2-5; v_call: TRBV7-2; clone_size: many; d_call: TRBD1; cdr3_nt: TGTGCCAGCAGCTTAGCGGACAGGGGAGTCCAAGAGACCCAGTACTTC; cdr3_aa: CASSLADRGVQETQYF
j_call: TRBJ2-3; v_call: TRBV12-3/TRBV12-4; clone_size: .; d_call: TRBD2; cdr3_nt: TGTGCCAGCAGCTCCCTTAGCGGGGTAGGCACAGATACGCAGTATTTT; cdr3_aa: CASSSLSGVGTDTQYF
j_call: TRBJ2-7; v_call: TRBV29-1; clone_size: few; d_call: TRBD1; cdr3_nt: TGCAGCGTTGCCGGGACAGCGTCACAGGAGCTGGGGTACGAGCAGTACTTC; cdr3_aa: CSVAGTASQELGYEQYF
j_call: TRBJ2-1; v_call: TRBV9; clone_size: many; d_call: TRBD1; cdr3_nt: TGTGCCAGCAGCCCGAGGACAGGAACATCCTACAATGAGCAGTTCTTC; cdr3_aa: CASSPRTGTSYNEQFF
j_call: TRBJ2-7; v_call: TRBV6-1; clone_size: few; d_call: .; cdr3_nt: TGTGCCAGCAGAACGGGCAGAATCCTCTCCTACGAGCAGTACTTC; cdr3_aa: CASRTGRILSYEQYF
j_call: TRBJ2-7; v_call: TRBV5-1; clone_size: few; d_call: TRBD1; cdr3_nt: TGCGCCAGCAGCGGTTCGGGACAGGGCTACGAGCAGTACTTC; cdr3_aa: CASSGSGQGYEQYF
j_call: TRBJ2-7; v_call: TRBV7-7; clone_size: .; d_call: TRBD1; cdr3_nt: TGTGCTAGCAGCTTAGAGCCCCCCGGGACAGGGGCTTACGAGCAGTACTTC; cdr3_aa: CASSLEPPGTGAYEQYF
j_call: TRBJ2-5; v_call: TRBV2; clone_size: few; d_call: TRBD1; cdr3_nt: TGTGCCAGCAGTGAACATGAGGGGGCTGGGGAGACCCAGTACTTC; cdr3_aa: CASSEHEGAGETQYF
j_call: TRBJ2-7; v_call: TRBV5-1; clone_size: .; d_call: .; cdr3_nt: TGCGCCAGCAGCCTGGAAGGGGCTGAGCAGTACTTC; cdr3_aa: CASSLEGAEQYF
j_call: TRBJ2-3; v_call: TRBV7-9; clone_size: .; d_call: TRBD1; cdr3_nt: TGTGCCAGCAGCATCGGGACAGGGGAATACACAGATACGCAGTATTTT; cdr3_aa: CASSIGTGEYTDTQYF
j_call: TRBJ2-1; v_call: TRBV20-1; clone_size: few; d_call: TRBD2; cdr3_nt: TGCAGTGCTAGAGATCGGGACTACCCTTCGAATGAGCAGTTCTTC; cdr3_aa: CSARDRDYPSNEQFF
j_call: TRBJ2-2; v_call: TRBV13; clone_size: many; d_call: .; cdr3_nt: TGTGCCAGCAGCAAGATACAAGTAACCGCGAACACCGGGGAGCTGTTTTTT; cdr3_aa: CASSKIQVTANTGELFF
j_call: TRBJ1-1; v_call: TRBV5-1; clone_size: many; d_call: TRBD1; cdr3_nt: TGCGCCAGCAGCTTGGCCAGGGGGTTGAACACTGAAGCTTTCTTT; cdr3_aa: CASSLARGLNTEAFF
j_call: TRBJ2-1; v_call: TRBV7-6; clone_size: .; d_call: .; cdr3_nt: TGTGCCAGCAGCTCCGGGGTGTTCTTGGGGCGCAATTCTGAGCAGTTCTTC; cdr3_aa: CASSSGVFLGRNSEQFF
j_call: TRBJ2-1; v_call: TRBV5-1; clone_size: few; d_call: .; cdr3_nt: TGCGCCAGCAGCTTGTTAGGGGGGGGGACGGAGCAGTTCTTC; cdr3_aa: CASSLLGGGTEQFF
j_call: TRBJ2-3; v_call: TRBV7-2; clone_size: .; d_call: .; cdr3_nt: TGTGCCAGCAGCTTATGGCGGGGGCCCAGCACAGATACGCAGTATTTT; cdr3_aa: CASSLWRGPSTDTQYF
j_call: TRBJ1-1; v_call: TRBV3-1; clone_size: .; d_call: .; cdr3_nt: TGTGCCAGCAGCCAAGATACCCGGGCCCGGCCTTTCTTT; cdr3_aa: CASSQDTRARPFF
j_call: TRBJ2-1; v_call: TRBV14; clone_size: .; d_call: .; cdr3_nt: TGTGCCAGCAGCCAACGACCCAACAATGAGCAGTTCTTC; cdr3_aa: CASSQRPNNEQFF
j_call: TRBJ2-5; v_call: TRBV9; clone_size: .; d_call: TRBD2; cdr3_nt: TGTGCCAGCAGCGTCCGCGGGGGGGCAATCGGTGAGACCCAGTACTTC; cdr3_aa: CASSVRGGAIGETQYF
j_call: TRBJ2-5; v_call: TRBV5-1; clone_size: .; d_call: .; cdr3_nt: TGCGCCAGCAGCTTGGCTTCGGGGTTTCGAGAGACCCAGTACTTC; cdr3_aa: CASSLASGFRETQYF
j_call: TRBJ1-5; v_call: TRBV12-5; clone_size: .; d_call: .; cdr3_nt: TGTGCTAGTGGTCTTGATGAACTTCCCAATCAGCCCCAGCATTTT; cdr3_aa: CASGLDELPNQPQHF
j_call: TRBJ2-3; v_call: TRBV18; clone_size: .; d_call: .; cdr3_nt: TGTGCCAGCTCACCAGAACCGGGGACACTTCTCACAGATACGCAGTATTTT; cdr3_aa: CASSPEPGTLLTDTQYF
j_call: TRBJ1-1; v_call: TRBV5-1; clone_size: .; d_call: TRBD1; cdr3_nt: TGCGCCAGCAGCCAAGGACAGGGGAAAGCTTTCTTT; cdr3_aa: CASSQGQGKAFF
j_call: TRBJ1-1; v_call: TRBV27; clone_size: .; d_call: .; cdr3_nt: TGTGCCAGCAGTCGCCGGGCGGCCATGAACACTGAAGCTTTCTTT; cdr3_aa: CASSRRAAMNTEAFF
j_call: TRBJ2-1; v_call: TRBV6-6; clone_size: .; d_call: .; cdr3_nt: TGTGCCACCACACCGGACACCAACAATGAGCAGTTCTTC; cdr3_aa: CATTPDTNNEQFF
j_call: TRBJ1-6; v_call: TRBV5-1; clone_size: .; d_call: TRBD1; cdr3_nt: TGCGCCAGCAGCTTTGCGACAGGGGATAATTCACCCCTCAACTTT; cdr3_aa: CASSFATGDNSPLNF
j_call: TRBJ1-1; v_call: TRBV5-1; clone_size: few; d_call: .; cdr3_nt: TGCGCCAGCAGCTTGGTCGGAGGGGCGCCCGGTGAAGCTTTCTTT; cdr3_aa: CASSLVGGAPGEAFF